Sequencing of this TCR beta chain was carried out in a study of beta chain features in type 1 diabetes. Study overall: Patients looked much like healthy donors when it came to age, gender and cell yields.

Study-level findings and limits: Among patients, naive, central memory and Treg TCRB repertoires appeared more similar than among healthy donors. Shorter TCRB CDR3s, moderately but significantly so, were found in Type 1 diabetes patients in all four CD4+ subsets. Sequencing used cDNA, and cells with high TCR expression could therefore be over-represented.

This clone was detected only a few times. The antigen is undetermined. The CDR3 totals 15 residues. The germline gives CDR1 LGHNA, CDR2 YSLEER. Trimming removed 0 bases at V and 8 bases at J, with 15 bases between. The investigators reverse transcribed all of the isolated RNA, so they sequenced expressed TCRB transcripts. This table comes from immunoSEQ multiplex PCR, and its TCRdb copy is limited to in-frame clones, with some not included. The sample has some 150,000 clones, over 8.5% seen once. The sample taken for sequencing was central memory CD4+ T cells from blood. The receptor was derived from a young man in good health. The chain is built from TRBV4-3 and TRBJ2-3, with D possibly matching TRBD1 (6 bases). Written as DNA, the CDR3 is TGCGCCAGCAGCCAAGAGGCAGGGGCGGTCCCTACGCAGTATTTT. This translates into CASSQEAGAVPTQYF.